This TCR beta chain was sequenced for a study of blood T cell repertoires in COVID-19. Those who participated ranged in age from roughly 18 to 100 years and resided in about two dozen US areas. CDR1 MGHRA and CDR2 YSYEKL come from the germline V gene. With V trimmed by 1 base and J by 2 bases, 10 bases remained unmatched. The CDR3 is 18 residues long. Authors' analysis steps: Quantification of nucleated cells was approximated via reference gene primer amplification. The assay was immunoSEQ multiplex PCR, and TCRdb's table has in-frame clones only and misses some. D and trimming come from the DNA, and the V and J calls and clone size come from that table. Of a few hundred thousand clones in the sample, 80% to 90% were seen once.

This receptor was identified in a man aged 30-40 years who had recovered from COVID-19. The genes are TRBV4-1 and TRBJ1-5; 8 positions match TRBD1. Sequenced material: PBMCs or T cells enriched from blood (not recorded which). The CDR3 nucleotides read TGCGCCAGCAGCCAAGGACAGGGGATGGGGCTTGGCAATCAGCCCCAGCATTTT. Translation: CASSQGQGMGLGNQPQHF.